These 10 T cell receptor beta chains originate from one sample sequenced in a study of shared clonotypes between healthy human individuals (dated by TCRdb to 2019 to 2021). Library prep was done by the immunoSEQ multiplex PCR assay. What TCRdb holds here is the immuneACCESS table cut down to in-frame rearrangements. Part of the clones is not present; checked against another copy, under half of the missing clones reflect an unresolved V gene, and the others are unexplained. Across this sample there are roughly 1.5 million clones, with 95% to 99% seen only once. About 0.45% of the sample rests with the top ten. Sequenced material: naive CD4+ T cells sorted from blood. Reading the label with the study, this specimen's cell subset or site is: CD45RA+ positively selected. These receptors were collected from a young man in good health.

V gene TRBV5-6 combines with J gene TRBJ1-1; no reliable D call. This CDR3 is 15 amino acids long. Deletions cut 6 bases from V and 4 bases from J, with 19 bases between. CDR1 and CDR2 (germline): SGHDT, YYEEEE. The CDR3 loop is CASTLRSRLSTEAFF. The CDR3 DNA reads TGTGCCAGCACGCTACGTTCTCGGTTATCCACTGAAGCTTTCTTT. The full variable domain, its missing parts supplied by reference TRBV5-6 and TRBJ1-1, is DAGVTQSPTHLIKTRGQQVTLRCSPKSGHDTVSWYQQALGQGPQFIFQYYEEEERQRGNFPDRFSGHQFPNYSSELNVNALLLGDSALYLCASTLRSRLSTEAFFGQGTRLTVV.

The chain has TRBV2 and TRBJ2-5, with 8 bases matching TRBD1. The CDR3 has 15 amino acids. With V trimmed by 7 bases and J by 5 bases, 12 bases remained unmatched. Germline assignment: CDR1 SNHLY and CDR2 FYNNEI. The CDR3 sequence is CASTWDRTPKETQYF. As DNA, the CDR3 is TGTGCCAGCACTTGGGACAGGACACCGAAGGAGACCCAGTACTTC.

The chain has TRBV28 and TRBJ1-2; D ambiguous. The CDR3 has 12 amino acids. V dropped 7 bases and J dropped 1 base, with 7 bases sitting between them. Germline V gives CDR1 MDHEN, CDR2 SYDVKM. Here the CDR3 reads CASNSINYGYTF. CDR3 nucleotides: TGTGCCAGCAATAGTATTAACTATGGCTACACCTTC.

This clone was observed a single time. V is TRBV28 and J is TRBJ1-5; D may be TRBD1 (6 bases). Germline CDR1 and CDR2: MDHEN and SYDVKM. This CDR3 contains 13 residues. V lost 8 bases and J 5 bases, leaving 13 bases between the germline ends. CDR3 coding DNA: TGTGCCAGCCGCTGGGGGGGCCATCAGCCCCAGCATTTT. This sequence encodes CASRWGGHQPQHF.

The V call is TRBV6-6, the J call TRBJ2-7; the match to TRBD1 covers 10 bases. Looked up from germline, CDR1 is MNHNY and CDR2 is SVGAGI (reference sequence). The junction had 2 bases not matched to a gene; V was cut back by 2 bases and J by 4 bases. The CDR3 runs 14 residues. The CDR3 DNA reads as TGTGCCAGCAGTTACAAGGGACAGGGGTACGAGCAGTACTTC. Translated: CASSYKGQGYEQYF.

V and J are TRBV29-1 and TRBJ1-1; no definite D call. This CDR3 comprises 12 residues. Germline CDR1 is SQVTM and CDR2 is ANQGSEA. V shed 0 bases and J shed 11 bases, with 13 bases lying between them. CDR3 nucleotide sequence: TGCAGCGTTGAAGAGGGAACCAGATCGGCTTTCTTT. The encoded protein is CSVEEGTRSAFF.

This clone was seen only once. V usage is TRBV28 and J usage is TRBJ2-7; 8 nucleotides line up with TRBD1. Per the germline V gene, CDR1 is MDHEN and CDR2 is SYDVKM. V lost 4 bases, J lost 1 base, and 12 bases stayed unmatched. The CDR3 consists of 17 residues. The CDR3 here is CASSSRIDRGSSYEQYF. CDR3 coding DNA: TGTGCCAGCAGTTCAAGGATCGACAGGGGAAGTTCCTACGAGCAGTACTTC.

This chain joins TRBV5-4 and TRBJ2-1; a possible D gene is TRBD2 (6 bases). V was pared by 1 base and J by 5 bases, with 13 bases between. The CDR3 loop spans 15 amino acids. Germline lookup yields CDR1 SGHNT and CDR2 YYREEE (reference sequence). DNA for the CDR3: TGTGCCAGCAGCTTGCCGGGAGTGTTGGACAATGAGCAGTTCTTC. Amino acid sequence: CASSLPGVLDNEQFF.

The chain recombines TRBV4-1 with TRBJ2-5; the match to TRBD1 covers 11 bases. J gave up 4 bases and V 1 base, and 17 bases lay outside the gene matches. CDR3 length: 20 residues. Germline CDR1 reads MGHRA; CDR2 reads YSYEKL. The CDR3 sequence: CASSQVIGTGGNRRRETQYF. In DNA, the CDR3 is TGCGCCAGCAGCCAAGTTATTGGGACAGGGGGTAATCGTAGACGAGAGACCCAGTACTTC.

This clone was seen a single time. This chain uses TRBV27 with TRBJ2-1; 9 bases agree with TRBD2. From germline, CDR1 is MNHEY and CDR2 SMNVEV (reference sequence). This CDR3 comprises 13 residues. J gave up 10 bases and V 4 bases, and 5 bases lay outside the gene matches. CDR3: CASSSGLAWEQFF. The CDR3 DNA sequence: TGTGCCAGCAGTTCGGGACTAGCATGGGAGCAGTTCTTC.